This passage covers 29 T cell receptor beta chains from one sample sequenced in a study of blood T cell repertoires in COVID-19. Clones were sequenced by immunoSEQ multiplex PCR, and TCRdb holds only the in-frame ones, with some missing. The sample yields some 160,000 clones, 87% seen once. The sequencing sample was made of peripheral blood. The receptors shown here come from a woman in her sixties or seventies with COVID-19, enrolled during active disease.

This chain's CDR3 is CASTHDRSYGYTF. For the CDR3, the DNA is TGTGCCAGCACTCACGACAGGAGCTATGGCTACACCTTC. This chain links TRBV5-6 with TRBJ1-2; D may be TRBD1 (6 bases). V dropped 6 bases and J dropped 4 bases, with 13 bases sitting between them. CDR1 SGHDT and CDR2 YYEEEE come from the germline V gene. This CDR3 is built from 13 residues. The full variable domain, in which reference TRBV5-6 and TRBJ1-2 provide the parts outside the CDR3, is DAGVTQSPTHLIKTRGQQVTLRCSPKSGHDTVSWYQQALGQGPQFIFQYYEEEERQRGNFPDRFSGHQFPNYSSELNVNALLLGDSALYLCASTHDRSYGYTFGSGTRLTVV.

The chain employs TRBV5-4 and TRBJ2-5; D may be TRBD2 (6 bases). Germline V CDR1 and CDR2: SGHNT, YYREEE (reference sequence). Trimming shortened V by 7 bases and J by 2 bases, and 18 bases separated the two germline ends. The CDR3 consists of 15 residues. The CDR3 is CASGDRRGAQETQYF. Written as DNA, the CDR3 is TGTGCCAGCGGGGACCGGCGGGGAGCGCAAGAGACCCAGTACTTC. Complete variable domain (other parts from reference TRBV5-4 and TRBJ2-5): ETGVTQSPTHLIKTRGQQVTLRCSSQSGHNTVSWYQQALGQGPQFIFQYYREEENGRGNFPPRFSGLQFPNYSSELNVNALELDDSALYLCASGDRRGAQETQYFGPGTRLLVL.

The J gene is TRBJ1-5, the V gene TRBV7-8; D unresolved. V lost 5 bases to trimming and J lost 7 bases, with 12 bases between them. Germline-derived CDR1 and CDR2 are SGHVS and FQNEAQ. This CDR3 is 13 amino acids long. CDR3 DNA sequence: TGTGCCAGCAGCGTCGGACGGGAACAGCCCCAGCATTTT. It encodes CASSVGREQPQHF. The full variable domain, with the rest looked up from reference TRBV7-8 and TRBJ1-5, is GAGVSQSPRYKVAKRGQDVALRCDPISGHVSLFWYQQALGQGPEFLTYFQNEAQLDKSGLPSDRFFAERPEGSVSTLKIQRTQQEDSAVYLCASSVGREQPQHFGDGTRLSIL.

This chain joins TRBV19 and TRBJ2-5, with TRBD2 matching over 13 bases. This CDR3 has 15 residues. J gave up 2 bases and V 6 bases, and 3 bases lay outside the gene matches. Per the germline V gene, CDR1 is LNHDA and CDR2 is SQIVND (reference sequence). DNA of the CDR3: TGTGCCAGTAGGCCGGGACTAGCGGGACAAGAGACCCAGTACTTC. It specifies CASRPGLAGQETQYF.

A few counts support this clone. J is TRBJ2-1 and V is TRBV5-1; weak D call: TRBD1 (6 bases). V gave up 4 bases and J gave up 9 bases, with 11 bases separating them. CDR3 length equals 12 residues. CDR1 and CDR2 from the germline V gene are SGHRS and YFSETQ. DNA of the CDR3: TGCGCCAGCAGCGACCGCAGGGGTGAGCAGTTCTTC. Translating it yields CASSDRRGEQFF.

V usage is TRBV12-3 or TRBV12-4 and J usage is TRBJ1-1; 7 nucleotides align to TRBD1. J lost 8 bases, V lost 4 bases, and 7 bases had no gene match. The CDR3 runs to 13 residues. Written as DNA, the CDR3 is TGTGCCAGCAGTTCATTACAGGGGTCGGAAGCTTTCTTT. Translating it yields CASSSLQGSEAFF.

The chain uses TRBV6-2 or TRBV6-3 and TRBJ2-4, with D perhaps TRBD1 (5 bases). V dropped 4 bases and J dropped 2 bases, with 18 bases sitting between them. The germline gives CDR1 MNHEY, CDR2 SVGEGT. This CDR3 is built from 17 residues. The CDR3, as DNA: TGTGCCAGCAGTTCCGCCAAAGATAAGGGGCCCAAAAACATTCAGTACTTC. It codes for CASSSAKDKGPKNIQYF.

The chain carries TRBV11-2 and TRBJ2-3; 11 nucleotides align to TRBD2. The germline gives CDR1 SGHAT, CDR2 FQNNGV. The CDR3 length is 16 residues. Germline trimming cut 5 bases from V and 3 bases from J; bases unmatched to any gene: 7. CDR3 amino acids: CASSPNSGGVTDTQYF. The CDR3, as DNA: TGTGCCAGCAGCCCTAATAGCGGGGGGGTAACAGATACGCAGTATTTT.

This clone turned up a few times. CDR3 bases: TGTGCCAGTAGCGGGGACCGGGGGTCACCCCTCCACTTT. Protein product: CASSGDRGSPLHF. V is TRBV19 and J is TRBJ1-6; D is perhaps TRBD1 (5 bases). Germline assignment: CDR1 LNHDA and CDR2 SQIVND (reference sequence). The CDR3 length is 13 residues. Trimming took off 6 bases at V and 10 bases at J, with 13 bases between the two ends.

This clone was observed a single time. The J gene is TRBJ2-1, the V gene TRBV7-2; TRBD1 aligns across 9 bases. This CDR3 is built from 15 residues. The trim removed 2 bases at V and 14 bases at J, leaving 13 bases unmatched. Germline-derived CDR1 and CDR2 are SGHTA and FQGNSA. The CDR3 sequence: CASSLISAQGARKFF. The DNA of the CDR3 is TGTGCCAGCAGCTTAATCTCGGCACAGGGGGCACGTAAGTTCTTC.

The rearrangement links TRBV28 to TRBJ1-2; D call uncertain. The V and J ends lost 6 bases and 0 bases respectively, with 11 bases between them. Germline CDR1 MDHEN, CDR2 SYDVKM. This CDR3 contains 14 residues. The CDR3, as DNA: TGTGCCAGCAGCCTTAGCGGTACTAACTATGGCTACACCTTC. Protein sequence: CASSLSGTNYGYTF.

This clone was seen ten or more times. The chain carries TRBV9 and TRBJ1-3; a weak D match, TRBD1 (5 bases). The V gene's germline CDR1 is SGDLS and CDR2 YYNGEE. The CDR3 loop spans 13 amino acids. The V gene lost 4 bases and the J gene lost 1 base, with 6 bases spanning the gap. CDR3 region: CASSQGSGNTIYF. The CDR3 DNA reads TGTGCCAGCAGCCAGGGTTCTGGAAACACCATATATTTT. Drawing the rest from reference TRBV9 and TRBJ1-3, the complete variable domain is DSGVTQTPKHLITATGQRVTLRCSPRSGDLSVYWYQQSLDQGLQFLIQYYNGEERAKGNILERFSAQQFPDLHSELNLSSLELGDSALYFCASSQGSGNTIYFGEGSWLTVV.

The CDR3 DNA is TGTGCCAGCAGCCGGAGCGGGGGAAAGGATGAGCAGTTCTTC. Translation gives CASSRSGGKDEQFF. The J gene is TRBJ2-1, the V gene TRBV11-2; 8 bases match TRBD2. The V segment lost 5 bases and the J segment 8 bases; nucleotides outside the gene matches: 8. The germline V gene encodes CDR1 SGHAT and CDR2 FQNNGV. This CDR3 comprises 14 residues.

The chain is built from TRBV28 and TRBJ1-3; the D is unclear. V was clipped by 2 bases and J by 0 bases, with 11 bases between them. CDR3 size: 16 residues. In germline, CDR1 is MDHEN, CDR2 SYDVKM. CDR3 loop: CASSLGWAGSGNTIYF. In DNA, the CDR3 is TGTGCCAGCAGTTTAGGTTGGGCGGGCTCTGGAAACACCATATATTTT.

The rearrangement links TRBV7-6 to TRBJ2-2, with a weak D call TRBD2 (5 bases). In germline, CDR1 is SGHVS, CDR2 FNYEAQ. V lost 5 bases and J 1 base, leaving 11 bases between the germline ends. This CDR3 region has 15 residues. In DNA, the CDR3 is TGTGCCAGCAGCCTCGGACTGCAGAACACCGGGGAGCTGTTTTTT. Encoded protein: CASSLGLQNTGELFF.

The V call is TRBV19, the J call TRBJ2-1; 9 positions match TRBD1. The germline V gene has CDR1 LNHDA and CDR2 SQIVND (reference sequence). The V segment lost 4 bases and the J segment 7 bases; nucleotides outside the gene matches: 5. This CDR3 is built from 14 residues. The CDR3 spells CASSRGTGTNEQFF. The CDR3, as DNA: TGTGCCAGTAGTAGAGGGACAGGGACGAATGAGCAGTTCTTC.

V usage is TRBV10-1 and J usage is TRBJ2-1, with TRBD1 matching 7 bases. Germline V gene lookup returns CDR1 WNHNN and CDR2 SYGVQD (reference sequence). CDR3 size: 15 residues. J was trimmed by 8 bases and V by 2 bases; bases with no gene match: 9. The CDR3 bases are TGCGCCAGCAGTGAGGCCCGCGGCAGGGGGTATGAGCAGTTCTTC. It codes for CASSEARGRGYEQFF.

The chain is built from TRBV14 and TRBJ1-2, with D possibly being TRBD1 (6 bases). V lost 0 bases, J lost 7 bases, and 15 bases lay in between. The CDR3 contains 15 residues. CDR1 and CDR2 from the germline V gene are SGHDN and FVKESK. CDR3 bases: TGTGCCAGCAGCCAAGATGTGGGGGCAAGAGGTGGCTACACCTTC. It is translated as CASSQDVGARGGYTF.

A word on this clone: A junction boundary mismatches the germline segment, possibly from a read error. This chain connects TRBV14 to TRBJ1-4; maybe TRBD1 (6 bases). This CDR3 spans 9 amino acids. The V gene's germline CDR1 is SGHDN and CDR2 FVKESK. CDR3: CASSQTGPW. CDR3 in DNA: TGTGCCAGCAGCCAAACAGGGCCTTGG. The full variable domain, completed using reference TRBV14 and TRBJ1-4, is EAGVTQFPSHSVIEKGQTVTLRCDPISGHDNLYWYRRVMGKEIKFLLHFVKESKQDESGMPNNRFLAERTGGTYSTLKVQPAELEDSGVYFCASSQTGPWGSGTQLSVL.

The chain recombines TRBV5-4 with TRBJ1-2, with TRBD1 matching 10 bases. Germline CDR1 reads SGHNT; CDR2 reads YYREEE (reference sequence). The junction had 16 bases not matched to a gene; V was cut back by 10 bases and J by 7 bases. The CDR3 loop spans 15 amino acids. The CDR3: CAVPSGLGQGFGYTF. The CDR3 bases are TGTGCCGTACCCTCGGGTTTGGGACAGGGGTTTGGCTACACCTTC. Based on the CDR3 plus reference TRBV5-4 and TRBJ1-2, the full variable domain is ETGVTQSPTHLIKTRGQQVTLRCSSQSGHNTVSWYQQALGQGPQFIFQYYREEENGRGNFPPRFSGLQFPNYSSELNVNALELDDSALYLCAVPSGLGQGFGYTFGSGTRLTVV.

The chain couples TRBV28 to TRBJ2-1, with 7 bases fitting TRBD2. The CDR3 is 16 residues long. Germline CDR1 is MDHEN and CDR2 is SYDVKM. The junction had 13 bases not matched to a gene; V was cut back by 4 bases and J by 7 bases. The CDR3 DNA reads as TGTGCCAGCAGTTCCGCTAGCGGCCTGTGGGGGAATGAGCAGTTCTTC. Protein: CASSSASGLWGNEQFF.

The rearrangement links TRBV29-1 to TRBJ1-4; the D gene is possibly TRBD1 (6 bases). This CDR3 is 13 amino acids long. Deletions cut 6 bases from V and 8 bases from J, with 16 bases between. Germline CDR1 is SQVTM and CDR2 is ANQGSEA. Here the CDR3 DNA reads TGCAGCGTCGAGGTGGGGGCAGGGGAAAAACTGTTTTTT. Protein sequence: CSVEVGAGEKLFF. The full variable domain, completed using reference TRBV29-1 and TRBJ1-4, is SAVISQKPSRDICQRGTSLTIQCQVDSQVTMMFWYRQQPGQSLTLIATANQGSEATYESGFVIDKFPISRPNLTFSTLTVSNMSPEDSSIYLCSVEVGAGEKLFFGSGTQLSVL.

The chain carries TRBV7-9 and TRBJ2-1; 10 nucleotides match TRBD1. The CDR3 is made up of 17 amino acids. Germline loops: CDR1 SEHNR, CDR2 FQNEAQ (reference sequence). V trimming: 2 bases; J trimming: 8 bases; junction bases outside the gene matches: 12. Written as DNA, the CDR3 is TGTGCCAGCAGCTTACGAGGTAGGACAGGGGGTACTGATGAGCAGTTCTTC. This codes for CASSLRGRTGGTDEQFF.

This clone was seen a single time. The rearrangement joins TRBV4-2 to TRBJ1-2; a possible D gene is TRBD1 (5 bases). Germline V gives CDR1 LGHNA, CDR2 YNFKEQ. V lost 4 bases to trimming and J lost 6 bases, with 18 bases between them. This CDR3 has 15 residues. In nucleotides, the CDR3 is TGTGCCAGCAGCCGACCAAGATCCGCGGGGGATGGCTACACCTTC. This translates into CASSRPRSAGDGYTF.

A single count supports this clone. The V and J genes are TRBV29-1 and TRBJ2-7; 9 bases align to TRBD1. Germline CDR1 SQVTM, CDR2 ANQGSEA. This CDR3 region has 13 residues. The V gene end was trimmed by 5 bases and the J gene end by 2 bases; junction bases not matched to a gene: 4. CDR3 protein: CSVLGQGPYEQYF. CDR3 DNA sequence: TGCAGCGTTCTGGGACAGGGACCCTACGAGCAGTACTTC.

This clone was recorded only once. J is TRBJ2-7 and V is TRBV5-5; 11 bases agree with TRBD1. V shed 4 bases and J 3 bases; nucleotides not matched to a gene: 3. The CDR3 has 14 residues. Germline loops: CDR1 SGHKS, CDR2 YYEKEE (reference sequence). The CDR3 loop reads CASSLGTGGYEQYF. The DNA for the CDR3 is TGTGCCAGCAGCCTCGGGACAGGGGGCTACGAGCAGTACTTC. Using reference TRBV5-5 and TRBJ2-7 for the parts outside the CDR3, the full variable domain is DAGVTQSPTHLIKTRGQQVTLRCSPISGHKSVSWYQQVLGQGPQFIFQYYEKEERGRGNFPDRFSARQFPNYSSELNVNALLLGDSALYLCASSLGTGGYEQYFGPGTRLTVT.

The chain links TRBV11-2 to TRBJ1-4; D gene ambiguous. CDR3 length equals 16 residues. Trimming took 1 base from V and 0 from J, leaving 9 bases between them. Germline CDR1 SGHAT, CDR2 FQNNGV. In nucleotides, the CDR3 is TGTGCCAGCAGCTTAGGCGGAAGAACAACTAATGAAAAACTGTTTTTT. Translation: CASSLGGRTTNEKLFF.

This clone occurred once. The chain employs TRBV30 and TRBJ1-6; D is ambiguous. Germline V CDR1 and CDR2: GTSNPN, SVGIG (reference sequence). Trimming removed 2 bases at V and 10 bases at J, with 9 bases between. This CDR3 has 12 amino acids. The CDR3 spells CAWSPWESPLHF. In DNA form, the CDR3 reads TGTGCCTGGAGTCCCTGGGAGTCACCCCTCCACTTT.

The chain recombines TRBV7-3 with TRBJ1-6; 8 bases line up with TRBD1. The CDR3 sequence is 14 residues long. CDR1 and CDR2 from the germline V gene are SGHTA and FQGTGA. V lost 2 bases, J lost 10 bases, and 4 bases stayed unmatched. CDR3 loop: CASSLGQGSSPLHF. The DNA for the CDR3 is TGTGCCAGCAGCTTAGGACAGGGTAGCTCACCCCTCCACTTT. Supplemented by reference TRBV7-3 and TRBJ1-6, the full variable domain reads GAGVSQTPSNKVTEKGKYVELRCDPISGHTALYWYRQSLGQGPEFLIYFQGTGAADDSGLPNDRFFAVRPEGSVSTLKIQRTERGDSAVYLCASSLGQGSSPLHFGNGTRLTVT.